The entry below gives a single T cell receptor beta chain sequence along with its context. As yet, its antigen is unknown. Total RNA came from unfractionated whole blood. Unique molecular identifiers were attached to individual cDNA molecules during library preparation. Authors' analysis steps: Around 91,000 TCRs per sample was the median, with a range of roughly 23,224 to 750,000. TCRdb independently ran MiXCR on the reads; one entry per CDR3 protein. TCRdb, not the original authors, processed these V and J calls. Of fewer than 150,000 distinct CDR3 sequences in the sample, around 9% were seen once. The data stem from a study of human T cells and chemical hapten exposure. Study-wide background: Slight volume differences across pooled libraries mainly accounted for varying per-sample TCR yields. Broader study findings: TCRs at high frequency, those above 1 in 1000, did not change with DPC sensitization.

Germline CDR1 is SGHRS and CDR2 is YFSETQ. This CDR3 is built from 18 residues. The V and J ends lost 0 bases and 1 base, in that order; junction bases with no gene match: 5. V gene TRBV5-1 combines with J gene TRBJ2-2; TRBD2 matches 11 bases. Sequenced input: whole blood. The clonotype was recovered from a human donor in good health. Some clones in this sample may be carry-over from other donors' samples. CDR3 nucleotides: TGCGCCAGCAGCTTGGAACTAGCGGGGGCTCTGAACACCGGGGAGCTGTTTTTT. This translates into CASSLELAGALNTGELFF.